This note documents a single TCR beta chain sequence. Via MiXCR, TCRdb re-called the 5' RACE reads, giving one row per CDR3 protein. The sample lists some 120,000 distinct CDR3 sequences; about 13% were seen once. After removal of 7 bases from V and 2 bases from J, the junction contained 1 base not matched to a gene. Germline lookup yields CDR1 MRHNA and CDR2 SNTAGT. CDR3 length equals 13 residues. This entry comes from a study of CD8 T cells in ankylosing spondylitis. The receptor's source is a female donor with ankylosing spondylitis or in good health (not recorded which). The chain couples TRBV6-4 to TRBJ2-1, with 8 bases matching TRBD2. Sequenced input: blood, either unsorted or a sorted T cell fraction (not recorded which). CDR3 DNA: TGTGCCAGCAAAGCGGGAGCCTACAATGAGCAGTTCTTC. Its translation is CASKAGAYNEQFF.